Sequencing of this T cell receptor (beta chain) was carried out in a study of cytomegalovirus exposure and HLA in healthy donors (dated by TCRdb to about 2017). Looking at the study overall: An earlier analysis of several hundred of the donors reported over 250 Gb of sequence data and around 110 million unique TCR beta sequences obtained from approximately 180 million T cells. Donor age, sex, ethnicity and CMV serostatus were collected together with the repertoire data. To predict cytomegalovirus infection status, the study combined high-throughput TCR immunosequencing, statistical association of individual TCRs with disease status, and machine learning. Along with the approximately 700-subject first cohort, a separate validation cohort of around 110 different subjects was used. Both class I and class II loci were covered by HLA typing, at four-digit resolution. In a later genetic analysis, genome-wide SNP genotypes for 398 of the 666 donors were used, and that subset was treated as a discovery cohort. A later analysis re-examined previously published TCR beta repertoires from around 670 donors and added high-resolution HLA genotyping to investigate patterns of TCR occurrence. An early release covering some 640 HLA-typed donors comprised roughly 300 gigabases of sequencing data and tens of millions of unique TCR sequences. An earlier analysis of 587 of the donors applied high-throughput TCR beta sequencing to assess whether each TCR beta V gene segment acted as functional or pseudogenic. All discovery cohort repertoires had been generated using a single sequencing platform. Among roughly 400 genotyped donors of the cohort, an average of about 240,000 unique TCR beta nucleotide sequences were sequenced per donor, roughly a sixth of them non-productive. The study profiled the T cell repertoires of 550 to 700 subjects by immunosequencing and related them to cytomegalovirus serostatus. Rather than drawing on any new phenotypic data, the later analysis identified candidate immune exposures from TCR beta sequences and the way those sequences occurred across donors. The study was designed to test whether signatures of past pathogen exposure could be identified by cataloging public T cell receptors. Of the 398 genotyped donors, 70% to 90% were placed in the genetic ancestry cluster associated with self-reported Caucasian donors. Typing coverage differed by locus: A, B, C, DRB1 and DQB1 were typed in roughly 620-630 donors, DQA1 in about 510, DPA1 in over 600, and DPB1 in roughly 450. Because of strong linkage in the cohort, four to six DR-DQ haplotypes were treated as single units for association and clustering. General findings and caveats noted by the study authors: According to a later analysis, most CMV-associated TCR beta chains appeared to be HLA-restricted, and the HLA associations seemed to be driven largely by CMV exposure. Because HLA typing was unavailable for some donors at each locus, only the typed subset was used in association tests. Broadly in line with IMGT annotations, most TCR beta V segments showed up in productive rearrangements about 87% or about 30% of the time in an earlier analysis of under 700 of the donors. The only immune exposure information available for the cohort was CMV serostatus. A group of highly shared sequence variants was considered likely to be a technical artifact of the sequencing pipeline. The cohort was sequenced for TCR beta chains only, and without alpha or paired-chain data the features that could be detected were limited. Compared with the approximately 670-donor mean, donors in an Asian-associated ancestry cluster had fewer N-insertions in productive TCRs, according to a later genetic analysis. Most TCR sequences were seen in very few donors, while some public TCRs were found in many individuals. In a later analysis, HLA-associated TCR beta chains showed more clonal expansion and lower generation probabilities than non-associated chains that were equally common. A later analysis reported that several top co-occurrence clusters appeared linked to parvovirus B19, influenza, CMV and Epstein-Barr virus. A further reported finding was that TCR beta sequences accurately predicted the HLA-A and HLA-B alleles for most subjects in the first cohort. Correlated functional status among segregating V segments might be attributable to linkage disequilibrium, but an unknown experimental factor could not be ruled out. Because counts were too low, some 17 rarely observed V segments, including chromosome 9 orphons, were excluded from the earlier analysis of some 590 of the donors. When HLA alleles, especially DR and DQ, strongly co-occurred, attributing TCR associations to individual alleles was difficult. A few of the identified cytomegalovirus-associated TCR beta chains were confirmed in vitro to be specific for cytomegalovirus antigens. In a later analysis, the rate of TCR association differed among HLA loci, with DRB1 alleles having the most associated TCRs and HLA-C alleles having the fewest. An association between a missense DCLRE1C variant and V-gene and J-gene trimming of TCR beta chains was found in a later genetic analysis and replicated in an independent cohort. Because the 87-base-pair reads could not distinguish some IMGT-functional V segments, including TRBV6-2 and TRBV6-3, those segments were excluded. The authors suggested that the approach could potentially be generalized to other disease states and immunological phenotypes. The presence/absence analyses assumed that sequencing depth was roughly uniform across donors, and that assumption may not be true. At a false discovery rate of 0.05, a later analysis linked about 17,000 TCR beta sequences to specific HLA alleles. The study gave a list of under 200 TCR beta chains associated with cytomegalovirus. The classifier was reported to diagnose cytomegalovirus status with high specificity and sensitivity in both the original cohort and the validation cohort.

Trimming accounts for 6 bases at V and 6 bases at J, while the number of junction bases matched to no gene is 11. CDR1 and CDR2 are read off the germline V gene as MNHEY and SVGAGI. The CDR3 contains 14 residues, cysteine and phenylalanine counted. The sequence is cut down to CDR3 DNA, 42 bases in frame from base 1. The cohort was made up of 500 to 800 healthy bone marrow donors. At the time of sampling, every cohort member was nominally healthy, though immune exposures that went unrecorded were likely present. The donor tested CMV seropositive and was one of the 289 seropositive cohort members. A peripheral blood sample was collected from each donor, and TCR beta sequencing was performed on peripheral blood mononuclear cells. Genomic DNA extraction from the blood cell samples was performed with the Qiagen DNeasy Blood Extraction Kit. The library relied on the immunoSEQ multiplex PCR assay. The multiplex PCR relied on a mix of 60 forward primers for TCR Vbeta segments and 13 reverse primers for TCR Jbeta segments. The CDR3 region of rearranged TCR beta genes was amplified from genomic DNA with a multiplex PCR assay. The Illumina HiSeq System was used to sequence the amplified TCR beta libraries as 87-base-pair reads. On the study's bioinformatics: A later analysis tallied 80 million to 95 million unique TCR beta chains across the 640 or so repertoires, and 10 million to 11 million of those chains were shared by two or more donors. Raw reads were error-corrected and collapsed into unique sequences with a nearest-neighbor algorithm that merged closely related sequences to remove PCR and sequencing errors. Alignment of CDR3 sequences to IMGT reference sequences was used to assign V, D and J gene segments. For a sequence to be retained, a match of at least six nucleotides to both a V gene segment and a J gene segment was required. Rearrangements were called productive when the CDR3 lacked stop codons and stayed in frame with V and J; all others were non-productive. CDR3 was defined by IMGT convention, running from the second conserved V-encoded cysteine to the conserved J-encoded phenylalanine. In an earlier analysis of around 570 of the donors, sequences lacking an unambiguous match to a single V gene segment were excluded. In an earlier analysis of approximately 590 of the donors, V segments were called functional above 56.7% productive rearrangements and were called segregating when the between-donor standard deviation exceeded 5%. A statistical classification framework was built for diagnosing cytomegalovirus status from the catalog of TCR beta chain sequences. In a later analysis, TCR nucleotide sequences were compared against IMGT/GENE-DB human TR gene sequences so that V and J genes could be assigned. The TCRdist pipeline was used in a later analysis to assign CDR3 sequences and most-parsimonious VDJ recombination scenarios. In a later analysis, every TCR beta chain was defined by the combination of its CDR3 amino acid sequence and its V-gene family, and reads without a unique V-gene family were dropped. In a later analysis, fewer than 600 highly shared, low-generation-probability nucleotide sequences were removed to address suspected cross-contamination and a sequencing artifact. In a later analysis, a clonal expansion index for each public chain was calculated from normalized within-repertoire ranks of inferred template counts. Generation probabilities in a later analysis came from a VDJ recombination model fitted to out-of-frame rearrangements, and those results were checked against IGoR. In a later analysis, hypergeometric tests were used to score TCR-TCR, TCR-HLA and TCR-CMV co-occurrence, with a repertoire-size bias correction applied to TCR pairs. To estimate false discovery rates, a later analysis permuted the HLA or CMV assignments 20 times. In a later analysis, co-occurring TCRs were grouped using DBSCAN, and TCRdist sequence similarity was added for clustering within HLA-allele-positive subsets. Repertoires with fewer than 30,000 or more than 120,000 public chains, plus five repertoires with anomalous nucleotide sharing, were excluded from co-occurrence clustering. TCRdb retrieved this table from immuneACCESS and kept in-frame rearrangements only. Not all clones are present; in checked studies, unresolved V genes account for under half, and no reason is known for the remainder. V and J calls and clone size are given by that table; D and trimming were obtained from the DNA. The sample records tens of thousands of clones, 75% of which are singletons. About 7.4% of the sample is taken by the ten largest.

Remarks on this clone: The target of this receptor is not known. No quality values exist for individual bases; no much larger clone is one base distant.

Sequencing was carried out using PBMCs. The sequence is built from TRBV6-5 and TRBJ2-7, with 7 bases matching TRBD2. This receptor was identified in a woman aged 25 to 39 in good health and CMV-seropositive. In nucleotide form, the sequence is TGTGCCAGCAGCCCGGACGGGGCTAGCGGCGAGCAGTACTTC. This translates into CASSPDGASGEQYF.